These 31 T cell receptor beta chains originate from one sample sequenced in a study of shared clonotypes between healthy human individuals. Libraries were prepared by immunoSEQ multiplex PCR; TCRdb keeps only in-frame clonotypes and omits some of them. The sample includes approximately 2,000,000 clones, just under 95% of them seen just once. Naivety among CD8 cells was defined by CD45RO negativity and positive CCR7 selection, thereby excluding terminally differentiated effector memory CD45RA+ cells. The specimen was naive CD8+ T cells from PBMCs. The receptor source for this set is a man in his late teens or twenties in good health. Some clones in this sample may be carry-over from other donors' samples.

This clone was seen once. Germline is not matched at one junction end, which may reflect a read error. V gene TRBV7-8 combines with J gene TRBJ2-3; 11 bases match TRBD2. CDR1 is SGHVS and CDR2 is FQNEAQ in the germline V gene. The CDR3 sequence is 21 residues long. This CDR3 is CASSLAGGTVLAGGPSDTQYF. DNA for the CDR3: TGTGCCAGCAGCCTAGCCGGGGGGACAGTGCTAGCGGGAGGCCCCTCAGATACGCAGTATTTT.

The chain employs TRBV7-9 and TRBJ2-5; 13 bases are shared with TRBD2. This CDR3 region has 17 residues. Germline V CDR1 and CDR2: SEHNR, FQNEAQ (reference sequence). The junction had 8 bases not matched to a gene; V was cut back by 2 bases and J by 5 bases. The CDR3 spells CASSLPFILAGGETQYF. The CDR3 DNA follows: TGTGCCAGCAGCTTACCCTTTATACTAGCGGGAGGGGAGACCCAGTACTTC.

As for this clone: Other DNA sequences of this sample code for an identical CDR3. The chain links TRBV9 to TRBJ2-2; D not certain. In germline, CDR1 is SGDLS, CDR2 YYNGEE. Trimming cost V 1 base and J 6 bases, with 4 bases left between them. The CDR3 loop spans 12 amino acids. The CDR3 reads CASSVPAGELFF. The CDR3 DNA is TGTGCCAGCAGCGTACCGGCCGGGGAGCTGTTTTTT.

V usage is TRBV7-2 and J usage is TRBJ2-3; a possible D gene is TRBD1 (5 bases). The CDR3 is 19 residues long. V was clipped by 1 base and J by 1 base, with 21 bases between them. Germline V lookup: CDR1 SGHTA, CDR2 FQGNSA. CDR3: CASSLVQDGFVTGTDTQYF. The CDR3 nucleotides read TGTGCCAGCAGCTTAGTACAGGACGGGTTCGTTACGGGCACAGATACGCAGTATTTT.

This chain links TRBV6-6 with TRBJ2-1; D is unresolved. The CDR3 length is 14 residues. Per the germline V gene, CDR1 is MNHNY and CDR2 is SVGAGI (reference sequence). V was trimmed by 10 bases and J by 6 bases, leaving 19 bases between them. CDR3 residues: CAIKGQAPLNEQFF. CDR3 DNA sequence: TGTGCCATAAAAGGGCAGGCCCCGCTCAATGAGCAGTTCTTC.

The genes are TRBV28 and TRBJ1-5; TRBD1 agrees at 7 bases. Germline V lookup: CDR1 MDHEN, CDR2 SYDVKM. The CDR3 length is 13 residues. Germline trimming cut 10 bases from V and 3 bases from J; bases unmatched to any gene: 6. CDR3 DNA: TGTGCCATCGGGGGGACAGACAATCAGCCCCAGCATTTT. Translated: CAIGGTDNQPQHF.

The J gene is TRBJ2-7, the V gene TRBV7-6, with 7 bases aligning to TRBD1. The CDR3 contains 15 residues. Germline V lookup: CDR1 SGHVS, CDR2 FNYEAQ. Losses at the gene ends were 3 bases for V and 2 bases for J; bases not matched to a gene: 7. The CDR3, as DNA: TGTGCCAGCAGCTTCGGTAGGGGGCCCACCTACGAGCAGTACTTC. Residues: CASSFGRGPTYEQYF.

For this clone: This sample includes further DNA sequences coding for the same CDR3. CDR3 sequence reads: CASSLGRNEQFF. As DNA, the CDR3 is TGTGCCAGCAGCTTAGGTAGGAATGAGCAGTTCTTC. The chain employs TRBV7-8 and TRBJ2-1, with D uncertain. This CDR3 spans 12 amino acids. V lost 1 base and J lost 7, with 5 bases in between. Per the germline V gene, CDR1 is SGHVS and CDR2 is FQNEAQ.

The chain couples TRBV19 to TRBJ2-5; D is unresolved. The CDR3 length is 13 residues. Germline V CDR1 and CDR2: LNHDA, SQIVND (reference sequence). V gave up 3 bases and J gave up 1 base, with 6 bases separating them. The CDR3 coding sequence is TGTGCCAGTAGTATTTCATCCCAAGAGACCCAGTACTTC. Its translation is CASSISSQETQYF.

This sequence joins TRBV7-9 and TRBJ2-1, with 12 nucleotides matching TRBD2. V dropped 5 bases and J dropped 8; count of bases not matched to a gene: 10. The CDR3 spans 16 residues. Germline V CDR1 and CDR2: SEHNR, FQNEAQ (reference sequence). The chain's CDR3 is CASSPRVGLAGDEQFF. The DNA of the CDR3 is TGTGCCAGCAGCCCCCGGGTGGGACTAGCGGGCGATGAGCAGTTCTTC.

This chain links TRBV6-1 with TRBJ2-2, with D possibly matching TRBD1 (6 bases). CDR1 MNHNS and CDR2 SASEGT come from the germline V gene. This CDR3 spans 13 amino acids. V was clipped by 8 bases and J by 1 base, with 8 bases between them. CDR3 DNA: TGTGCCAGCTGGGGACAGAACACCGGGGAGCTGTTTTTT. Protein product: CASWGQNTGELFF.

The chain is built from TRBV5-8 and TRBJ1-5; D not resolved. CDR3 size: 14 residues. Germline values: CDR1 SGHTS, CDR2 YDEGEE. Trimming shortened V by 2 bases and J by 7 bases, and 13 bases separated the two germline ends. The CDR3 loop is CASSFVKGRQPQHF. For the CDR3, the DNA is TGTGCCAGCAGCTTTGTAAAGGGCAGGCAGCCCCAGCATTTT. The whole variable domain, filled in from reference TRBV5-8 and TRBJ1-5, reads EAGVTQSPTHLIKTRGQQATLRCSPISGHTSVYWYQQALGLGLQFLLWYDEGEERNRGNFPPRFSGRQFPNYSSELNVNALELEDSALYLCASSFVKGRQPQHFGDGTRLSIL.

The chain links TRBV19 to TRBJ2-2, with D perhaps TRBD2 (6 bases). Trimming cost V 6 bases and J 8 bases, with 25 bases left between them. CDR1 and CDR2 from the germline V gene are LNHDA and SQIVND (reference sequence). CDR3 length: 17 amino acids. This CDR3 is CASSFRVSDYLGGELFF. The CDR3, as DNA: TGTGCCAGTAGCTTTAGGGTCTCGGACTACCTCGGGGGGGAGCTGTTTTTT.

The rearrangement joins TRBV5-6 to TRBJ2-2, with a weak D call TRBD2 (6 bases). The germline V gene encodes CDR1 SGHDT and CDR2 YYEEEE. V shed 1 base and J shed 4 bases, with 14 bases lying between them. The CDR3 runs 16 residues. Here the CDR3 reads CASSLWTAGSTGELFF. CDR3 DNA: TGTGCCAGCAGCTTGTGGACGGCGGGATCCACCGGGGAGCTGTTTTTT.

The CDR3 region has the DNA TGCGCCAGCAGCCAGCAACCTCGGACAGGATTGGGCAAGGACACTGAAGCTTTCTTT. Protein: CASSQQPRTGLGKDTEAFF. The chain uses TRBV4-1 and TRBJ1-1, with 7 bases fitting TRBD1. Germline CDR1 and CDR2: MGHRA and YSYEKL. This CDR3 has 19 residues. V gave up 3 bases and J gave up 3 bases; unmatched junction bases: 19.

For the CDR3, the DNA is TGTGCCAGCAGCCTTCCCGGGAGGGAGGTGGATACGCAGTATTTT. Amino acids: CASSLPGREVDTQYF. V is TRBV9 and J is TRBJ2-3; TRBD2 aligns across 8 bases. This CDR3 has 15 amino acids. V gave up 4 bases and J gave up 6 bases; unmatched junction bases: 10. Germline CDR1 SGDLS, CDR2 YYNGEE.

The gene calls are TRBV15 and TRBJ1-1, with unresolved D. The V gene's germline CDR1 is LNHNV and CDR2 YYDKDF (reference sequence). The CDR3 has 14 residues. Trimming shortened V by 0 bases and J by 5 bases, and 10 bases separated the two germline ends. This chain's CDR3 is CATSRERRGTEAFF. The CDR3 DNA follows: TGTGCCACCAGCAGAGAACGTCGGGGAACTGAAGCTTTCTTT.

The CDR3 region is CASSADNLNDEQYF. DNA for the CDR3: TGTGCCAGCAGCGCGGACAATTTGAACGACGAGCAGTACTTC. The V and J genes are TRBV7-9 and TRBJ2-7, with a possible D match to TRBD1 (5 bases). CDR3 size: 14 residues. The V gene's germline CDR1 is SEHNR and CDR2 FQNEAQ (reference sequence). The ends were cut back, 5 bases at V and 5 bases at J, with 16 bases in the middle.

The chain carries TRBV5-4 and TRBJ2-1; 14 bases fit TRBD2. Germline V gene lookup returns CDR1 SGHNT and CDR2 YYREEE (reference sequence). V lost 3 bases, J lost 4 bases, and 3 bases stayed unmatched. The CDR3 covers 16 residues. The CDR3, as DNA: TGTGCCAGCAGCTCGGGACTAGCGGGAGAGTACAATGAGCAGTTCTTC. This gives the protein CASSSGLAGEYNEQFF.

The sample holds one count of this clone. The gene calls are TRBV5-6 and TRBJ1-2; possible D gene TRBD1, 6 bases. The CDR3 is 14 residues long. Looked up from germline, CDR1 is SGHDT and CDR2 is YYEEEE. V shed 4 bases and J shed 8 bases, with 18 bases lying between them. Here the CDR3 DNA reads TGTGCCAGCAGCCCTGGGACATCAGTGGAGGGCTACACCTTC. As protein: CASSPGTSVEGYTF.

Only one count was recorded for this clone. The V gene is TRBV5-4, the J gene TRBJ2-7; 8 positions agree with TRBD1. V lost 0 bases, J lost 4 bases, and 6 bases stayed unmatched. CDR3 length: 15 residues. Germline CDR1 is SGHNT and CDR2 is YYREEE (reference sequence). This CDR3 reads CASSLATGDRYEQYF. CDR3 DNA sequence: TGTGCCAGCAGCTTGGCGACAGGGGATCGGTACGAGCAGTACTTC.

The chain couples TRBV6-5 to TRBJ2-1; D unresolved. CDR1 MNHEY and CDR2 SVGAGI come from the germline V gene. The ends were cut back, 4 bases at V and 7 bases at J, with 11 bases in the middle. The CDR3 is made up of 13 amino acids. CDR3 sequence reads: CASSFAENNEQFF. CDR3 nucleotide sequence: TGTGCCAGCAGTTTCGCCGAAAATAATGAGCAGTTCTTC.

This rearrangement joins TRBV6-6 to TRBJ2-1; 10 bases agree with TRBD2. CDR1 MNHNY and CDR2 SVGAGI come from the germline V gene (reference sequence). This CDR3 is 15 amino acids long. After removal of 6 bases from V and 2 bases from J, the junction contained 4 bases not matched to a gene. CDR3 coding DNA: TGTGCCAGCAGCGACGGACTAGCGGCCTACAATGAGCAGTTCTTC. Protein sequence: CASSDGLAAYNEQFF.

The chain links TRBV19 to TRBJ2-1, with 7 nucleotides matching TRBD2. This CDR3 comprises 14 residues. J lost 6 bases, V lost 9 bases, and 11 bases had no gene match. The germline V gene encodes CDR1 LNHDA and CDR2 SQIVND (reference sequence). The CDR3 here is CASSLAGVGNEQFF. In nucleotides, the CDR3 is TGTGCCAGCTCCCTTGCGGGAGTAGGCAATGAGCAGTTCTTC.

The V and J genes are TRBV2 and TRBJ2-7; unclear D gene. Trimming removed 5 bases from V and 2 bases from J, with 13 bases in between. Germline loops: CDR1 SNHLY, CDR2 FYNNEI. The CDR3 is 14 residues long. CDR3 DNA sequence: TGTGCCAGCAGTTCGCTTTCCCTAACCTACGAGCAGTACTTC. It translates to CASSSLSLTYEQYF.

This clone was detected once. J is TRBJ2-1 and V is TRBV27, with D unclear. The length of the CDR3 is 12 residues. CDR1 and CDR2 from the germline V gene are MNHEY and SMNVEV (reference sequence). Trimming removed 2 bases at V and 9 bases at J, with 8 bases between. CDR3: CASSLNWGEQFF. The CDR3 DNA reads TGTGCCAGCAGTTTAAATTGGGGTGAGCAGTTCTTC.

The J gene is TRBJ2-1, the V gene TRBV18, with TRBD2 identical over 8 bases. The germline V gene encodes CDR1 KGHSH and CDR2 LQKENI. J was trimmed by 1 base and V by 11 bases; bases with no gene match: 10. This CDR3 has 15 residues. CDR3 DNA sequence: TGTGCCCTTCTTATAGGCGGGAGGTCCTACAATGAGCAGTTCTTC. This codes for CALLIGGRSYNEQFF.

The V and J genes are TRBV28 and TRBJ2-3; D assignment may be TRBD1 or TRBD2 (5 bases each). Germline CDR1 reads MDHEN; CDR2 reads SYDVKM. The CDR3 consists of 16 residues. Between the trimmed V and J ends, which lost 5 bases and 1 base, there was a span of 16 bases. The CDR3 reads CASSQRGPTRTDTQYF. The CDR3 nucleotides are TGTGCCAGCAGTCAAAGGGGACCCACCCGCACAGATACGCAGTATTTT.

CDR3 sequence: CASSVEGGPNEQFF. The DNA of the CDR3 is TGTGCCAGCAGTGTGGAAGGGGGCCCCAATGAGCAGTTCTTC. The genes are TRBV2 and TRBJ2-1, with TRBD1 matching 7 bases. The V and J ends lost 4 bases and 6 bases, in that order; junction bases with no gene match: 6. This CDR3 spans 14 amino acids. Germline lookup yields CDR1 SNHLY and CDR2 FYNNEI.

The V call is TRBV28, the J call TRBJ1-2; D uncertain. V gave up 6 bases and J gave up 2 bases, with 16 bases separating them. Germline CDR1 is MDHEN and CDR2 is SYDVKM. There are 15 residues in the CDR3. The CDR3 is CASSPIFGGNYGYTF. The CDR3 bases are TGTGCCAGCAGCCCCATCTTTGGAGGGAACTATGGCTACACCTTC.

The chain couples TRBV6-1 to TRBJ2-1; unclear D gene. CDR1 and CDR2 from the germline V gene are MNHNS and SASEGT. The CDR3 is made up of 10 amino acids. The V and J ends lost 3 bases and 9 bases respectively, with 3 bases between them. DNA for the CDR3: TGTGCCAGCAGTGAGAGTGAGCAGTTCTTC. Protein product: CASSESEQFF.